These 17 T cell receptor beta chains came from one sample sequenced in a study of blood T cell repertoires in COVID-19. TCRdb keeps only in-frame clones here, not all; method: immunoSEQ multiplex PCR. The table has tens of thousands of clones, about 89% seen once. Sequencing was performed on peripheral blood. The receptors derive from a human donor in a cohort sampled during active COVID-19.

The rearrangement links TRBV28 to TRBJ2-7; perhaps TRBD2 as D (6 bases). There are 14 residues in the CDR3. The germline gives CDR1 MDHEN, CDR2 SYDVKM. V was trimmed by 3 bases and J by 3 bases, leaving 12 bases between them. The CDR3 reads CASSLEGPRYEQYF. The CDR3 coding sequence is TGTGCCAGCAGTTTGGAGGGACCTCGCTACGAGCAGTACTTC.

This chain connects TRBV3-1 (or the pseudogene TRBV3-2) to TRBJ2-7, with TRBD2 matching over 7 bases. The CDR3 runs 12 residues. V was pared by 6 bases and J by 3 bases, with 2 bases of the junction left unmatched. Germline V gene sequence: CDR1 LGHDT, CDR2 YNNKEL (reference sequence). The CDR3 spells CASSRDYYEQYF. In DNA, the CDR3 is TGTGCCAGCAGTCGGGACTACTACGAGCAGTACTTC.

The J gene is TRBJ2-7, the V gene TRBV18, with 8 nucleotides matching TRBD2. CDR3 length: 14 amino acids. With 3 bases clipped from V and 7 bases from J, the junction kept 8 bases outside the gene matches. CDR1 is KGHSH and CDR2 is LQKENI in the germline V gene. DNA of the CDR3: TGTGCCAGCTCACCGGGCGGGAGGCCCTGGGAGCAGTACTTC. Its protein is CASSPGGRPWEQYF.

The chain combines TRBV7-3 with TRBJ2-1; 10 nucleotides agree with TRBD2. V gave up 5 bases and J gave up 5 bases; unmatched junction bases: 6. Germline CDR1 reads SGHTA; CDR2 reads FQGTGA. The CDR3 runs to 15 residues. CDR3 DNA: TGTGCCAGCAGCCCCGGGACTAGCGTAAACAATGAGCAGTTCTTC. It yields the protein CASSPGTSVNNEQFF.

CDR3 DNA sequence: TGCGCCAGCAGCTTGAATCGTGGACAGCTCACAGATACGCAGTATTTT. As protein: CASSLNRGQLTDTQYF. The gene calls are TRBV5-1 and TRBJ2-3; tentative D call: TRBD1 (6 bases). This CDR3 has 16 residues. Between the trimmed V and J ends, which lost 1 base and 2 bases, there was a span of 14 bases. CDR1 is SGHRS and CDR2 is YFSETQ in the germline V gene.

The CDR3 bases are TGTGCCAGTAGTATAGAGACTAGCGGGAGGCCCGGGGAGCTGTTTTTT. This codes for CASSIETSGRPGELFF. This rearrangement joins TRBV19 to TRBJ2-2, with 13 bases that match TRBD2. Germline V gives CDR1 LNHDA, CDR2 SQIVND (reference sequence). With 0 bases clipped from V and 6 bases from J, the junction kept 1 base outside the gene matches. The CDR3 consists of 16 residues. The variable domain in full, with the rest retrieved from reference TRBV19 and TRBJ2-2, is DGGITQSPKYLFRKEGQNVTLSCEQNLNHDAMYWYRQDPGQGLRLIYYSQIVNDFQKGDIAEGYSVSREKKESFPLTVTSAQKNPTAFYLCASSIETSGRPGELFFGEGSRLTVL.

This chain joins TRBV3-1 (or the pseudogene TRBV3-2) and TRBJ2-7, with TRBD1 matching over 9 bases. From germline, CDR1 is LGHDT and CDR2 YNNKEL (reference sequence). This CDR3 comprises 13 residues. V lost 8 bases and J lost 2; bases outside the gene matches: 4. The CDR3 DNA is TGTGCCAGCCGGGACAGGGTAACCTACGAGCAGTACTTC. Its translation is CASRDRVTYEQYF.

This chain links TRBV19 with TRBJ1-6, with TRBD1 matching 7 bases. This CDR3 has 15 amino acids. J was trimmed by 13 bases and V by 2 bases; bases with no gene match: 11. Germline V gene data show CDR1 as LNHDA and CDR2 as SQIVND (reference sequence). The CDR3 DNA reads TGTGCCAGTAGTATAAGAGCCGGGACAGTTGGCCCCCTCCACTTT. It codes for CASSIRAGTVGPLHF.

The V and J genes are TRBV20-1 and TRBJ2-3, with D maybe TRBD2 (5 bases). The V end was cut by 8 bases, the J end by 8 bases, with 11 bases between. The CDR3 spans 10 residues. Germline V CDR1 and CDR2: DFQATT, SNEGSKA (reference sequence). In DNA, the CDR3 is TGCAGTTTATGGCGGGCTACGCAGTATTTT. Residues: CSLWRATQYF.

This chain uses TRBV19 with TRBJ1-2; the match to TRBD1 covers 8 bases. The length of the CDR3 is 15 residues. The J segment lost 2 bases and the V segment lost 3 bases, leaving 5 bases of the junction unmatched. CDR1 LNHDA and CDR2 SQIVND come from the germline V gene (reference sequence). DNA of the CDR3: TGTGCCAGTAGTATTTTGGACAGGGACAACTATGGCTACACCTTC. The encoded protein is CASSILDRDNYGYTF. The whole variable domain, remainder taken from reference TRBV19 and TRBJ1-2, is DGGITQSPKYLFRKEGQNVTLSCEQNLNHDAMYWYRQDPGQGLRLIYYSQIVNDFQKGDIAEGYSVSREKKESFPLTVTSAQKNPTAFYLCASSILDRDNYGYTFGSGTRLTVV.

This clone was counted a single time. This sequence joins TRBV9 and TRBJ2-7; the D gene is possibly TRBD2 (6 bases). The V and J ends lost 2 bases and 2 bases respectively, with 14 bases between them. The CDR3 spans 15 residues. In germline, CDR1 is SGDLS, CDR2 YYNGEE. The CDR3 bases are TGTGCCAGCAGCGTGAACGTGGAGGGCACCTACGAGCAGTACTTC. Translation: CASSVNVEGTYEQYF.

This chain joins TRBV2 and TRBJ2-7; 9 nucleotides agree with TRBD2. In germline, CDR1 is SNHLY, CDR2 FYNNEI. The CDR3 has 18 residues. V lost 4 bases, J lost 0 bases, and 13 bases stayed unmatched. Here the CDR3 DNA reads TGTGCCAGCAGTGTTCCCCCGGGACTAGCTTTTGGCTCCTACGAGCAGTACTTC. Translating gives CASSVPPGLAFGSYEQYF.

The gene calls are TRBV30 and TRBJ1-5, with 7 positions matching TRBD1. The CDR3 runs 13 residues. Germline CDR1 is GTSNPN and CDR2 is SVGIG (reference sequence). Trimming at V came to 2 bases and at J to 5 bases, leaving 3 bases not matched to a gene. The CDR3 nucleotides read TGTGCCTGGAGTCGACAGGGCCATCAGCCCCAGCATTTT. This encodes CAWSRQGHQPQHF.

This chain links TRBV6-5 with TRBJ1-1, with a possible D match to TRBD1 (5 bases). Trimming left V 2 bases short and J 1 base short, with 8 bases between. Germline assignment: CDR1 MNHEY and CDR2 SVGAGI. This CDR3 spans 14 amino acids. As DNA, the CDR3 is TGTGCCAGCAGTTACCTACAGGAGAACACTGAAGCTTTCTTT. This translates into CASSYLQENTEAFF.

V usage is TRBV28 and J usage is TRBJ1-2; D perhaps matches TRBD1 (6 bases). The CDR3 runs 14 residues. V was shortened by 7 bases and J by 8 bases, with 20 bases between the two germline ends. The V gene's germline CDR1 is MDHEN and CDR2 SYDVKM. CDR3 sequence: CASTVAGAPGGYTF. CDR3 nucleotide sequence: TGTGCCAGCACCGTCGCAGGGGCGCCGGGAGGCTACACCTTC.

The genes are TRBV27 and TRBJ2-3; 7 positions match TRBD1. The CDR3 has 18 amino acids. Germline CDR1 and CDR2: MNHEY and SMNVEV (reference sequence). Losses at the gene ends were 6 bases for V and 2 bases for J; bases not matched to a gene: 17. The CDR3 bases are TGTGCCAGCAGAGCCGACAGGGCACCTGTTATTCTCACAGATACGCAGTATTTT. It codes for CASRADRAPVILTDTQYF.

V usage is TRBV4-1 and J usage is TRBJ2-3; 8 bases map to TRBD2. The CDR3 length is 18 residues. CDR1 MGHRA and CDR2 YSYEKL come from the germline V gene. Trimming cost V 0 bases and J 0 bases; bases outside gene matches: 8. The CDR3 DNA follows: TGCGCCAGCAGCCAAGAATTTAGGGCTAGCGGGAGCACAGATACGCAGTATTTT. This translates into CASSQEFRASGSTDTQYF.